This T cell receptor beta chain was documented in a study of T cell responses to AZD1222 COVID-19 vaccine. Study at large: Pooling covered second doses at about 4 or about 12 weeks. Findings and limits, study-wide: Every sample of the repertoires postdated the peak T cell response. Spike-specific TCR breadth rose after two AZD1222 doses, and depth rose as well. Among the donors, most were white British and more were female, and clonal diversity was possibly underestimated.

As regards this clone: Its antigen is not identified.

The germline CDR1 and CDR2 sequences are MDHEN and SYDVKM. The CDR3 totals 11 residues. The V end was cut by 6 bases, the J end by 8 bases, with 10 bases between. This table comes from immunoSEQ multiplex PCR, and its TCRdb copy is limited to in-frame clones, with some not included. The top ten clones hold approximately 8.1% of a sample with 95,000 to 150,000 clones, approximately 90% of them seen once. The J gene is TRBJ1-2, the V gene TRBV28, with unresolved D. Sequenced here: peripheral blood, sampled on day 0 of AZD1222 vaccination. The clonotype was recovered from an adult in good health. The CDR3 sequence is CASSDARGYTF. CDR3 sequence (DNA): TGTGCCAGCAGCGACGCCCGGGGCTACACCTTC.